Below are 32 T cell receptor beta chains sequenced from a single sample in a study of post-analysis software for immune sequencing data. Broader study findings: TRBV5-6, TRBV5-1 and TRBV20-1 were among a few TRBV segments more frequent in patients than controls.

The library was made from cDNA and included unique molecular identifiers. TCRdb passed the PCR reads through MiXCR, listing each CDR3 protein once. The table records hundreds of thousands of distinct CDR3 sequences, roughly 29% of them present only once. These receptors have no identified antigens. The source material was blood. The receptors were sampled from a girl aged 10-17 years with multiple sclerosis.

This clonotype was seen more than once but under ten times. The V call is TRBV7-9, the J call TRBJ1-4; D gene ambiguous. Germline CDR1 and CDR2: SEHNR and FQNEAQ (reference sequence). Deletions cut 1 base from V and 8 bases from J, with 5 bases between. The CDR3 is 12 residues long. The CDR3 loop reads CASSLVREKLFF. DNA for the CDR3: TGTGCCAGCAGCTTAGTTCGGGAAAAACTGTTTTTT.

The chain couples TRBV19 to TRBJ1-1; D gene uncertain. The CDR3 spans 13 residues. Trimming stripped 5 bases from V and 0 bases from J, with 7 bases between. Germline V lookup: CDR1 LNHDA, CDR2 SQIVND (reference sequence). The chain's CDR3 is CASSEILNTEAFF. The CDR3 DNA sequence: TGTGCCAGTAGTGAGATACTGAACACTGAAGCTTTCTTT.

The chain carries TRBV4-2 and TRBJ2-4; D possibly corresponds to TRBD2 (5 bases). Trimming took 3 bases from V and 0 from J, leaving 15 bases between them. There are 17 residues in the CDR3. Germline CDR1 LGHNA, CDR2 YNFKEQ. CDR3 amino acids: CASSHLGRGLAKNIQYF. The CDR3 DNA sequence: TGTGCCAGCAGCCATCTGGGCCGGGGATTAGCCAAAAACATTCAGTACTTC.

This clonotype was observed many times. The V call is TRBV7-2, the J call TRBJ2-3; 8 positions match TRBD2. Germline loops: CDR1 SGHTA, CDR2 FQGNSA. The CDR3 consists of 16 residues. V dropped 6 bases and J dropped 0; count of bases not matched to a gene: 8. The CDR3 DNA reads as TGTGCCAGCAGATGGGGCGGGGGGCTAAGCACAGATACGCAGTATTTT. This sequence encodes CASRWGGGLSTDTQYF.

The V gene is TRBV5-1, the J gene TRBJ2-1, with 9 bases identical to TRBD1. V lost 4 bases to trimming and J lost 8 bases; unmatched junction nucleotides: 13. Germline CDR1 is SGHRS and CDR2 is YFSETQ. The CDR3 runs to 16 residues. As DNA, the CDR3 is TGCGCCAGCAGCACACAGGGGGCGCAGATGATGGATGAGCAGTTCTTC. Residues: CASSTQGAQMMDEQFF.

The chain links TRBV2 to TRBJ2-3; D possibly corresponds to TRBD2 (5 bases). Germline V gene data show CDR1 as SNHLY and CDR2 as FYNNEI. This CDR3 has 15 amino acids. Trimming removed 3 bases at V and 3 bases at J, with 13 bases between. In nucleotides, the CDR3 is TGTGCCAGCAGTGAGCAGGACCTAGCAACAGATACGCAGTATTTT. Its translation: CASSEQDLATDTQYF.

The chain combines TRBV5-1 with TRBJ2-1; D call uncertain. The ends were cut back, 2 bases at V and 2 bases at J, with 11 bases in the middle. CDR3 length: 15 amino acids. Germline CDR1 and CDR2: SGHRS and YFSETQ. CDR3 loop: CASSFQDGTYNEQFF. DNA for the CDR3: TGCGCCAGCAGCTTCCAGGACGGAACCTACAATGAGCAGTTCTTC. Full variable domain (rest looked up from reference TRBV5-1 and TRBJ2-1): KAGVTQTPRYLIKTRGQQVTLSCSPISGHRSVSWYQQTPGQGLQFLFEYFSETQRNKGNFPGRFSGRQFSNSRSEMNVSTLELGDSALYLCASSFQDGTYNEQFFGPGTRLTVL.

The CDR3 DNA follows: TGTGCCAGCAGCGTAGAGACCCTCTCATCCTACGAGCAGTACTTC. This gives the protein CASSVETLSSYEQYF. The V gene is TRBV7-2, the J gene TRBJ2-7; D gene unclear. The germline CDR1 and CDR2 sequences are SGHTA and FQGNSA. V lost 5 bases and J 1 base, leaving 15 bases between the germline ends. This CDR3 has 15 amino acids. The variable domain in full, completed from reference TRBV7-2 and TRBJ2-7, reads GAGVSQSPSNKVTEKGKDVELRCDPISGHTALYWYRQSLGQGLEFLIYFQGNSAPDKSGLPSDRFSAERTGGSVSTLTIQRTQQEDSAVYLCASSVETLSSYEQYFGPGTRLTVT.

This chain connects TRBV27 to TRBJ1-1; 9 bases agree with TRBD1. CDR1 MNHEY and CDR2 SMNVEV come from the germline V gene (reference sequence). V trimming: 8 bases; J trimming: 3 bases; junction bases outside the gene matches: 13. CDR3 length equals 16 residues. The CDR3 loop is CASGKSPGQGHTEAFF. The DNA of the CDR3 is TGTGCCAGCGGTAAGAGTCCGGGACAGGGTCACACTGAAGCTTTCTTT.

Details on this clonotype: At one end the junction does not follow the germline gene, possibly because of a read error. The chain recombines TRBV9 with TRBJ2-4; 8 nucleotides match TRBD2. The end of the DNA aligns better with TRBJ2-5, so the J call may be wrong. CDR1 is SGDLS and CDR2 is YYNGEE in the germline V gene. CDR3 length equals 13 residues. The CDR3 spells CACSVAGLETQYF. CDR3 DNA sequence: TGTGCCTGCAGCGTAGCGGGGCTAGAGACCCAGTACTTC.

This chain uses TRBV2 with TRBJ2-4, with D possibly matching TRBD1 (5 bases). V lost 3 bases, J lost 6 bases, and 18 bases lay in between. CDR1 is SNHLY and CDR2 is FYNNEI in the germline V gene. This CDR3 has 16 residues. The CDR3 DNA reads TGTGCCAGCAGTGATCCTCCAGGGCTAAGTGGAAACATTCAGTACTTC. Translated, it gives CASSDPPGLSGNIQYF.

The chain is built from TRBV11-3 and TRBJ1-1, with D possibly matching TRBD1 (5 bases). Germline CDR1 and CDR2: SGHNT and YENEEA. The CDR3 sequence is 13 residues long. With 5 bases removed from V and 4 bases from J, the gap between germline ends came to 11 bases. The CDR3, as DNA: TGTGCCAGCAGCCGGGGACCCCTCACTGAAGCTTTCTTT. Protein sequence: CASSRGPLTEAFF.

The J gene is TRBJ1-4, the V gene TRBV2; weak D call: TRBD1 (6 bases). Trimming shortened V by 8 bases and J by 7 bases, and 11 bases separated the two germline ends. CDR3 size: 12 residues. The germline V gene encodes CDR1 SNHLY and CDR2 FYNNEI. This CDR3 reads CASDTGIEKLFF. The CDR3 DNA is TGTGCCAGCGATACAGGGATTGAAAAACTGTTTTTT. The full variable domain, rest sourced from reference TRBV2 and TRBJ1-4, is EPEVTQTPSHQVTQMGQEVILRCVPISNHLYFYWYRQILGQKVEFLVSFYNNEISEKSEIFDDQFSVERPDGSNFTLKIRSTKLEDSAMYFCASDTGIEKLFFGSGTQLSVL.

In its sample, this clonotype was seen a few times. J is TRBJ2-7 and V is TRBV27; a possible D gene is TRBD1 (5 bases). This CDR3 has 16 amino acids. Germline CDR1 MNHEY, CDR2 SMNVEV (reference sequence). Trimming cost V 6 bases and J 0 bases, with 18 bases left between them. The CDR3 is CASRLYQTASSYEQYF. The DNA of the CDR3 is TGTGCCAGCAGACTCTACCAGACAGCGAGCTCCTACGAGCAGTACTTC.

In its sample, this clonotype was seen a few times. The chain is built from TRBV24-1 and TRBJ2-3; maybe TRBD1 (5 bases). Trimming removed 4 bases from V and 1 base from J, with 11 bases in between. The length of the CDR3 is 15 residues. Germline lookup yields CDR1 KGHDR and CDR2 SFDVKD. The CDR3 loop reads CATSDRVLGTDTQYF. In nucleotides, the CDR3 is TGTGCCACCAGTGACAGGGTTCTAGGCACAGATACGCAGTATTTT.

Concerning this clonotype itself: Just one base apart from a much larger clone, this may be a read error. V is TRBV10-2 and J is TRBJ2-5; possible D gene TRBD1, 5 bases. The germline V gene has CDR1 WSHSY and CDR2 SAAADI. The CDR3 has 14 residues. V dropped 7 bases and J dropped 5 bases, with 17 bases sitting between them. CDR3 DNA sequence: TGCGCCAGCACAGGGCTTCTGGTGGGTGAGACCCAGTACTTC. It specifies CASTGLLVGETQYF.

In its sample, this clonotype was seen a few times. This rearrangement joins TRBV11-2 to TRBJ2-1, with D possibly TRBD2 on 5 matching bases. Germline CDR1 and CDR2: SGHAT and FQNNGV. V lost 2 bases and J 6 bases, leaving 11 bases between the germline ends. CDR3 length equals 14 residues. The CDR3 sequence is CASSLFREFNEQFF. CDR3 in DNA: TGTGCCAGCAGCTTATTTAGGGAGTTCAATGAGCAGTTCTTC.

The chain's CDR3 is CASSLNPSGSSSSYNEQFF. The DNA of the CDR3 is TGTGCCAGCAGCTTAAACCCTAGCGGGAGTTCCTCCTCCTACAATGAGCAGTTCTTC. The V and J genes are TRBV7-2 and TRBJ2-1; TRBD2 matches 10 bases. V lost 2 bases and J lost 0; bases outside the gene matches: 10. Looked up from germline, CDR1 is SGHTA and CDR2 is FQGNSA. CDR3 length: 19 amino acids.

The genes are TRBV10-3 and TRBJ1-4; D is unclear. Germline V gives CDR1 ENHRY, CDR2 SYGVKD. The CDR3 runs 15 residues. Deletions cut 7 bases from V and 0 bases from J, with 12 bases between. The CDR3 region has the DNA TGTGCCATCATGATCCTTTCGGCAACTAATGAAAAACTGTTTTTT. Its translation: CAIMILSATNEKLFF.

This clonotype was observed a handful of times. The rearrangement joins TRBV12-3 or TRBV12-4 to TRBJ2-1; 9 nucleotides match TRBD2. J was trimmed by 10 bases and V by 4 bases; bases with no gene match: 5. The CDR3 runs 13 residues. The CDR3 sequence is CASSWGLAPEQFF. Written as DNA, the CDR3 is TGTGCCAGCAGTTGGGGACTAGCCCCCGAGCAGTTCTTC.

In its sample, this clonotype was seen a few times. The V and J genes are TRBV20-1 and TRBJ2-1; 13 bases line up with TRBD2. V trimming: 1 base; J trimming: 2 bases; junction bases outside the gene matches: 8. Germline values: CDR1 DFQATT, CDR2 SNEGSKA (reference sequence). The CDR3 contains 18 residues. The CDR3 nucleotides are TGCAGTGCTAGAGCCTGGACTAGCGGGAGTGTTGCCTACAATGAGCAGTTCTTC. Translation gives CSARAWTSGSVAYNEQFF.

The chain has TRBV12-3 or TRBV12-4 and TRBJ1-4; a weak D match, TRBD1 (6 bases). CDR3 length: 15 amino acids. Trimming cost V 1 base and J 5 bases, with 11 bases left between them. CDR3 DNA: TGTGCCAGCAGTTTAGAGAGGGGGAGGAATGAAAAACTGTTTTTT. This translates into CASSLERGRNEKLFF.

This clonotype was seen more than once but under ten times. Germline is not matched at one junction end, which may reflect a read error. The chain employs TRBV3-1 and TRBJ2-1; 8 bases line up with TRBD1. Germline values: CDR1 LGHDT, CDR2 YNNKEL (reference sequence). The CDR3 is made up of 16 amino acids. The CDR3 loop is CASSQGSGGVYSEQFF. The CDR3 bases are TGTGCCAGCAGCCAAGGATCAGGGGGCGTATACAGTGAGCAGTTCTTC.

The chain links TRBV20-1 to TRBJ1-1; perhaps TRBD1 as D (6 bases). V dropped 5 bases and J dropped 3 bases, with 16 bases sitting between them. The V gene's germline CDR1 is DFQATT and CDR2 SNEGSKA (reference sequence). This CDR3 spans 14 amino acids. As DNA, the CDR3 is TGCAGTGCTCCCCAGACAGGTGGGGACACTGAAGCTTTCTTT. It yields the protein CSAPQTGGDTEAFF.

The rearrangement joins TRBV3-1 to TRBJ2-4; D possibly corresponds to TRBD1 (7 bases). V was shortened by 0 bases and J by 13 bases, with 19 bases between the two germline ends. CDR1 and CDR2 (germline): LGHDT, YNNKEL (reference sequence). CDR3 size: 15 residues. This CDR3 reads CASSQDPRGEREQYF. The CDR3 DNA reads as TGTGCCAGCAGCCAAGATCCCAGGGGGGAGAGGGAGCAGTACTTC.

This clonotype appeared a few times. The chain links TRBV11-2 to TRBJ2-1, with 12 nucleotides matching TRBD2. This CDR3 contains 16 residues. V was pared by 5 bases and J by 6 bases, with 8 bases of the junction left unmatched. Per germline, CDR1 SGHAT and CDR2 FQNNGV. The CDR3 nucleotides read TGTGCCAGCAGCCTGTCTAGCGGGGGGGCGGTCAATGAGCAGTTCTTC. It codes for CASSLSSGGAVNEQFF. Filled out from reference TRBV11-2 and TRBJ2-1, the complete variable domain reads EAGVAQSPRYKIIEKRQSVAFWCNPISGHATLYWYQQILGQGPKLLIQFQNNGVVDDSQLPKDRFSAERLKGVDSTLKIQPAKLEDSAVYLCASSLSSGGAVNEQFFGPGTRLTVL.

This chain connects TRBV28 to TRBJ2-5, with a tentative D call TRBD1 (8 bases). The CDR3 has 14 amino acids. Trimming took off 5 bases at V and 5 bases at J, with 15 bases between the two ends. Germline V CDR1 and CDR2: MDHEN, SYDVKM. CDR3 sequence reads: CASSPQGGEETQYF. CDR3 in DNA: TGTGCCAGCAGTCCACAGGGGGGGGAGGAGACCCAGTACTTC.

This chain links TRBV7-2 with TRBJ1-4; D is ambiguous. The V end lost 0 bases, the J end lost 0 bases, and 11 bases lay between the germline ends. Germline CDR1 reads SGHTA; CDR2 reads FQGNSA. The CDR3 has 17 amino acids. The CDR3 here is CASSLAGRITTNEKLFF. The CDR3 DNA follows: TGTGCCAGCAGCTTAGCGGGCCGCATCACAACTAATGAAAAACTGTTTTTT. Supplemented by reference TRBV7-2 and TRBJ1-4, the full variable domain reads GAGVSQSPSNKVTEKGKDVELRCDPISGHTALYWYRQSLGQGLEFLIYFQGNSAPDKSGLPSDRFSAERTGGSVSTLTIQRTQQEDSAVYLCASSLAGRITTNEKLFFGSGTQLSVL.

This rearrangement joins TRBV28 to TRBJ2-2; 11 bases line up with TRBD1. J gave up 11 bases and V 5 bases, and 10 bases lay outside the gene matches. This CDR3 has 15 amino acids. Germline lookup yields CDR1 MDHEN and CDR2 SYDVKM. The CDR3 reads CASSPPGTGGTELFF. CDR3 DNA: TGTGCCAGCAGTCCCCCCGGGACAGGGGGTACAGAGCTGTTTTTT.

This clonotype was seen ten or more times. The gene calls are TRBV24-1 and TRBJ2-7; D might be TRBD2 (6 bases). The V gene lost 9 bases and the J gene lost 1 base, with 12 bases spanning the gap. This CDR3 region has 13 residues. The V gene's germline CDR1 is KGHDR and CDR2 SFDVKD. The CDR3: CATGGRESYEQYF. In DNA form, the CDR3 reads TGTGCCACCGGGGGACGGGAGTCCTACGAGCAGTACTTC.

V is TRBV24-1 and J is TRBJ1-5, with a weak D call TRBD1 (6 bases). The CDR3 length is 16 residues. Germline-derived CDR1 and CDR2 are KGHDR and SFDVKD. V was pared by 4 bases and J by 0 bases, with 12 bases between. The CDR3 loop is CATSDPKQGSNQPQHF. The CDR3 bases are TGTGCCACCAGTGACCCAAAACAGGGTAGCAATCAGCCCCAGCATTTT.

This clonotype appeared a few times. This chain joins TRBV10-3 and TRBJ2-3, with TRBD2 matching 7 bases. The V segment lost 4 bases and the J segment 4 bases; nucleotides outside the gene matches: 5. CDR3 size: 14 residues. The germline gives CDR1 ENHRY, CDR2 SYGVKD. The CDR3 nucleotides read TGTGCCATCAGTGGACGGGGGGAGGCAGATACGCAGTATTTT. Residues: CAISGRGEADTQYF.